This is a list of T cell receptor beta chains from one sample in a study of blood T cell repertoires in COVID-19. Method: immunoSEQ multiplex PCR; TCRdb's copy keeps in-frame clones and lacks some. The sample has some 190,000 clones; nearly 80% are singletons. Material for sequencing was PBMCs or T cells enriched from blood (not recorded which). The source is a man aged 55 to 70 who had been exposed to COVID-19. The CDR3 runs from the conserved cysteine through the conserved F or W. Each record gives: D gene, clone size, J gene, V gene, CDR3 DNA, CDR3 protein. A D gene is named only where the DNA matches it firmly. A clone size is listed for some rows: how often the clone was seen (once, few, many), or a class if it is expanded.

d_call: NA
clone_size: NA
j_call: TRBJ1-1
v_call: TRBV18
cdr3_nt: TGTGCCAGCTCACCACTTGGAGAGGGGGTCGCGAACACTGAAGCTTTCTTT
cdr3_aa: CASSPLGEGVANTEAFF

d_call: NA
clone_size: NA
j_call: TRBJ2-3
v_call: TRBV27
cdr3_nt: TGTGCCAGCAGTTTCTCGAAGCGCTCAGATACGCAGTATTTT
cdr3_aa: CASSFSKRSDTQYF

d_call: TRBD2
clone_size: NA
j_call: TRBJ2-1
v_call: TRBV7-2
cdr3_nt: TGTGCCAGCAGCGCACCGGGACTAGCGGGAAATGAGCAGTTCTTC
cdr3_aa: CASSAPGLAGNEQFF

d_call: TRBD1
clone_size: NA
j_call: TRBJ1-2
v_call: TRBV11-3
cdr3_nt: TGTGCCAGCAGCTCGGTAGGGAGGGACAGGGGAACATATGGCTACACCTTC
cdr3_aa: CASSSVGRDRGTYGYTF

d_call: TRBD1
clone_size: NA
j_call: TRBJ1-4
v_call: TRBV28
cdr3_nt: TGTGCCAGCAGTTCAGCCGGATTCGGGACAGGGGGCGGGCCTAATGAAAAACTGTTTTTT
cdr3_aa: CASSSAGFGTGGGPNEKLFF

d_call: TRBD2
clone_size: few
j_call: TRBJ2-7
v_call: TRBV6-5
cdr3_nt: TGTGCCAGCAGTCCCCGCGGCGGGAGTACTTACGAGCAGTACTTC
cdr3_aa: CASSPRGGSTYEQYF

d_call: NA
clone_size: NA
j_call: TRBJ2-1
v_call: TRBV19
cdr3_nt: TGTGCCAGTAGGGCGAATGCCGGGACAAGGTCCTACAATGAGCAGTTCTTC
cdr3_aa: CASRANAGTRSYNEQFF

d_call: NA
clone_size: NA
j_call: TRBJ1-2
v_call: TRBV30
cdr3_nt: TGTGCCATATGGGGCCGAAGCTATGGCTACACCTTC
cdr3_aa: CAIWGRSYGYTF

d_call: TRBD1
clone_size: NA
j_call: TRBJ2-7
v_call: TRBV10-3
cdr3_nt: TGTGCCATCGGACAGGGGGTATACGAGCAGTACTTC
cdr3_aa: CAIGQGVYEQYF

d_call: TRBD1
clone_size: NA
j_call: TRBJ1-2
v_call: TRBV18
cdr3_nt: TGTGCCAGCTCCCCCGTGAACGGACAGGCCTATGGCTACACCTTC
cdr3_aa: CASSPVNGQAYGYTF

d_call: TRBD2
clone_size: few
j_call: TRBJ2-3
v_call: TRBV5-4
cdr3_nt: TGTGCCAGCAGCTTGGGGGCAGGGCTAGCGGGATATTCTAGCACAGATACGCAGTATTTT
cdr3_aa: CASSLGAGLAGYSSTDTQYF

d_call: NA
clone_size: once
j_call: TRBJ2-7
v_call: TRBV5-1
cdr3_nt: TGCGCCAGCAGCTTGGCCAAGGGGGACTCCTACGAGCAGTACTTC
cdr3_aa: CASSLAKGDSYEQYF

d_call: NA
clone_size: NA
j_call: TRBJ2-5
v_call: TRBV14
cdr3_nt: TGTGCCAGCAGCCAAACGCTGTTTCGGGAGACCCAGTACTTC
cdr3_aa: CASSQTLFRETQYF

d_call: NA
clone_size: once
j_call: TRBJ1-5
v_call: TRBV19
cdr3_nt: TGTGCCAGTAATAAGGTGGGCATTCAACAGCCCCAGCATTTT
cdr3_aa: CASNKVGIQQPQHF

d_call: TRBD2
clone_size: NA
j_call: TRBJ2-2
v_call: TRBV27
cdr3_nt: TGTGCCAGCAGAGCACTAGCGGGAGCAGGGGAGCTGTTTTTT
cdr3_aa: CASRALAGAGELFF

d_call: NA
clone_size: NA
j_call: TRBJ1-4
v_call: TRBV5-1
cdr3_nt: TGCGCCAGCAGTTCACTTGGACAGTCTGCAACTAATGAAAAACTGTTTTTT
cdr3_aa: CASSSLGQSATNEKLFF

d_call: TRBD1
clone_size: NA
j_call: TRBJ2-7
v_call: TRBV5-4
cdr3_nt: TGTGCCAGCAGCTTGGAGTCGACAGGGGGTATGTACGAGCAGTACTTC
cdr3_aa: CASSLESTGGMYEQYF

d_call: TRBD1
clone_size: NA
j_call: TRBJ1-1
v_call: TRBV11-2
cdr3_nt: TGTGCCAGCAGCTTAGCCCAGGGGGTGTACACTGAAGCTTTCTTT
cdr3_aa: CASSLAQGVYTEAFF

d_call: NA
clone_size: NA
j_call: TRBJ2-7
v_call: TRBV28
cdr3_nt: TGTGCCAGCAGCTGGGGGACAATTTTTGAGCAGTACTTC
cdr3_aa: CASSWGTIFEQYF

d_call: NA
clone_size: once
j_call: TRBJ1-2
v_call: TRBV28
cdr3_nt: TGTGCCAGCAGAGGGCAGGGGCCAGATGGCTACACCTTC
cdr3_aa: CASRGQGPDGYTF

d_call: NA
clone_size: few
j_call: TRBJ2-7
v_call: TRBV2
cdr3_nt: TGTGCCAGCAGCGATCTAGCGCCACCAACCTACGAGCAGTACTTC
cdr3_aa: CASSDLAPPTYEQYF

d_call: TRBD2
clone_size: NA
j_call: TRBJ2-5
v_call: TRBV3-1/TRBV3-2
cdr3_nt: TGTGCCAGCAGCCAAAGATCGGGACTAGCGGGACTAAAAGCCACAGAGACCCAGTACTTC
cdr3_aa: CASSQRSGLAGLKATETQYF

d_call: TRBD2
clone_size: NA
j_call: TRBJ2-3
v_call: TRBV29-1
cdr3_nt: TGCAGCGTTGGACTAGCGGGAGAGAGGGATACGCAGTATTTT
cdr3_aa: CSVGLAGERDTQYF

d_call: TRBD1
clone_size: NA
j_call: TRBJ1-2
v_call: TRBV30
cdr3_nt: TGTGCCTGGGTCCGGGACAGGGACGGGGGCTACACCTTC
cdr3_aa: CAWVRDRDGGYTF

d_call: TRBD2
clone_size: NA
j_call: TRBJ2-3
v_call: TRBV14
cdr3_nt: TGTGCCAGCAGCCAAGTTGCCGGGAGGACGATCACAGATACGCAGTATTTT
cdr3_aa: CASSQVAGRTITDTQYF

d_call: TRBD1
clone_size: NA
j_call: TRBJ2-7
v_call: TRBV30
cdr3_nt: TGTGCCTGGAGTGTTGGGACAGTGTACTACGAGCAGTACTTC
cdr3_aa: CAWSVGTVYYEQYF

d_call: TRBD1
clone_size: once
j_call: TRBJ2-3
v_call: TRBV5-6
cdr3_nt: TGTGCCAGCAGCTTTACCGGGACAGGGGGCACGCAGTATTTT
cdr3_aa: CASSFTGTGGTQYF

d_call: TRBD2
clone_size: NA
j_call: TRBJ2-4
v_call: TRBV30
cdr3_nt: TGTGCCTGGAGTGTACTGACGGGCGGGGGAAAAAACATTCAGTACTTC
cdr3_aa: CAWSVLTGGGKNIQYF

d_call: NA
clone_size: NA
j_call: TRBJ2-1
v_call: TRBV28
cdr3_nt: TGTGCCAGCGGGCTTCGGAGGAAGGAGGATGAGCAGTTCTTC
cdr3_aa: CASGLRRKEDEQFF

d_call: TRBD1
clone_size: NA
j_call: TRBJ1-4
v_call: TRBV19
cdr3_nt: TGTGCCAGTAAGGCAGGGGGCGGAACTAATGAAAAACTGTTTTTT
cdr3_aa: CASKAGGGTNEKLFF

d_call: TRBD1
clone_size: few
j_call: TRBJ1-2
v_call: TRBV7-2
cdr3_nt: TGTGCCAGCACCTCGAAGACAGGGAGCTATGGCTACACCTTC
cdr3_aa: CASTSKTGSYGYTF

d_call: NA
clone_size: NA
j_call: TRBJ1-5
v_call: TRBV30
cdr3_nt: TGTGCCTGGAGTGTCGGCGGACAGCCCCAGCATTTT
cdr3_aa: CAWSVGGQPQHF